This TCR beta chain was sequenced for a study of T cells expressing NK-cell markers. The wider study: According to the study, TCR beta repertoires originated from sorted CD3+CD56+NKG2C+, CD3+CD56+NKG2C- and CD3+CD56-NKG2C+ T cells. Points from the study as a whole: Of the CD8+ T cells in a handful of donors, about 1.0-8% belonged to dominant NKG2C+ clonotypes. Leadership of the CD3+CD56-NKG2C+ fraction also belonged to these clonotypes in several donors. Clarity on HCMV specificity was lacking for the expanded NKG2C+ T cell clones.

Remarks on this clonotype: The antigen is not known.

No DNA is given; TCRdb re-called the 5' RACE reads and lists each CDR3 protein once. Recorded here are a few hundred thousand distinct CDR3 sequences; the top ten clones represent around 5.3%. The sequenced sample consisted of blood T cells: a sorted CD56 or NKG2C T cell subset, CD4+ or CD8+ T cells, or bulk PBMC T cells (not recorded which). The source of this sequence is a man aged 18 to 69 in good health.

The CDR3 protein is CASSLFDRGLNGYTF. The rearrangement joins TRBV5-1 to TRBJ1-2; lacking DNA, the TRBD1 call made by TCRdb goes unchecked. The length of the CDR3 is 15 residues. Germline-derived CDR1 and CDR2 are SGHRS and YFSETQ.